This TCR beta chain was captured by sequencing in a study of blood T cell repertoires in COVID-19. About the research overall: The United States, Italy and Spain provided the acute and convalescent COVID-19 samples.

Looked up from germline, CDR1 is SEHNR and CDR2 is FQNEAQ (reference sequence). The CDR3 sequence is 15 residues long. Per the authors' pipeline: From reference gene primer amplification, estimates of nucleated cell counts were derived. Some clones are missing from TCRdb's copy, which holds only in-frame ones; the method was immunoSEQ multiplex PCR. The V and J calls and clone size are taken from that table; D and trimming were inferred from the DNA. The table has approximately 190,000 clones, roughly four fifths seen once. With respect to this clone: Compared with germline, one end of the junction differs, possibly owing to a read error.

Sequencing input: peripheral blood. The rearrangement joins TRBV7-9 to TRBJ2-7; TRBD2 matches at 9 bases. This clonotype was sampled from a man aged 30 to 39 with active or convalescent COVID-19. The CDR3 region is CASSLVLAGTYEQYF. CDR3 in DNA: TGTGCCAGCAGCTTAGTCCTAGCGGGGACCTACGAGCAGTATTTC.